One T cell receptor beta chain is described in this entry. The V segment lost 4 bases and the J segment 7 bases; nucleotides outside the gene matches: 6. Germline V lookup: CDR1 LGHNA, CDR2 YSLEER. CDR3 size: 14 residues. This specimen belongs to a study of shared clonotypes between healthy human individuals. The method was immunoSEQ multiplex PCR; TCRdb's version includes in-frame clones alone and lacks a portion of them. The table shows roughly 1,600,000 clones, with approximately 98.5% occurring only once. The receptor comes from a man between 25 and 39 years old in good health. The chain employs TRBV4-3 and TRBJ2-1; the match to TRBD2 covers 8 bases. The sequenced sample consisted of naive CD4+ T cells sorted from blood. This sample's subset: CD45RA+ positively selected. Written as DNA, the CDR3 is TGCGCCAGCAGCCGCCCGGGAGGGTCAAATGAGCAGTTCTTC. This translates into CASSRPGGSNEQFF.